The source of this T cell receptor (beta chain) is a study of shared clonotypes between healthy human individuals. Study-wide background: For every donor, three CD4 naive, three CD4 memory, two CD8 naive and one CD8 memory plates were used. Study-level results: It was observed that approximately 5% of naive CD4 clonotypes were shared across several donors.

Sequencing used immunoSEQ multiplex PCR; TCRdb keeps in-frame clones, though not all of them. The sample has a few hundred thousand clones, roughly 70% seen once; the top ten hold 10%. Germline assignment: CDR1 MGHDK and CDR2 SYGVNS. The CDR3 totals 11 residues. V was trimmed by 6 bases and J by 5 bases, leaving 8 bases between them. As concerns this clone: As yet, its antigen is unknown.

This sequence joins TRBV25-1 and TRBJ2-7, with D unresolved. The sample comprised memory CD4+ T cells sorted from blood. Subset in this sample: CD45RA-negative fraction. This sequence originates from a young man in good health. The CDR3 is CASRGLNEQYF. In DNA form, the CDR3 reads TGTGCCAGCAGGGGCCTCAACGAGCAGTACTTC.